This T cell receptor beta chain emerged from a study of CD8+ T cells in alopecia areata. CDR3 size: 15 residues. V trimming: 7 bases; J trimming: 7 bases; junction bases outside the gene matches: 14. CDR1 SQVTM and CDR2 ANQGSEA come from the germline V gene. Sequencing relied on a cDNA template that was reverse transcribed from extracted RNA. Only in-frame clones appear in the TCRdb table, and some are missing; sequencing was by immunoSEQ multiplex PCR. The sample yields about 150,000 clones, 50% to 65% seen once. This sequence originates from a human donor in good health. V usage is TRBV29-1 and J usage is TRBJ2-5; TRBD2 agrees at 11 bases. Sequenced sample: CD4+ T cells sorted from blood. For the CDR3, the DNA is TGCAGCGGTAATTCCGGGACGCTAGCGGGAGGGACCCAGTACTTC. Its protein product is CSGNSGTLAGGTQYF.